The sequence of this T cell receptor (beta chain) was determined in a study of OX40 agonist ivuxolimab in advanced cancers. Whole-study context: Each dose-escalation patient presented with hepatocellular carcinoma, melanoma, renal cell or head and neck cancer. Study-level findings and limits: Also present in some nonresponders was a low level of normalized T-cell clonal expansion.

Details on this clone: Antigen unknown.

This table comes from immunoSEQ multiplex PCR, and its TCRdb copy is limited to in-frame clones, with some not included. The sample lists roughly 53,000 clones, 84% occurring once. The ends were cut back, 2 bases at V and 3 bases at J, with 11 bases in the middle. The germline gives CDR1 MNHEY, CDR2 SMNVEV (reference sequence). This CDR3 has 15 amino acids. This chain connects TRBV27 to TRBJ1-3; possible D gene TRBD1, 5 bases. The source material was CD4+ or CD8+ T cells sorted from blood, sampled in a trial of the OX40 agonist ivuxolimab. This receptor was identified in an adult with an advanced solid tumor such as melanoma, head and neck, liver or kidney cancer. Here the CDR3 reads CASSLQGALGNTIYF. CDR3 bases: TGTGCCAGCAGTTTACAAGGGGCACTTGGAAACACCATATATTTT.